Each of the 12 T cell receptor beta chains below was sequenced from the same sample in a study of blood T cell repertoires in COVID-19. Sequencing was performed with immunoSEQ multiplex PCR; in TCRdb, only in-frame clones are kept and a portion is missing. The sample lists about 260,000 clones; 85% to 90% were seen once. The source material was PBMCs or T cells enriched from blood (not recorded which). The receptors stem from a woman aged 18-29 years who had recovered from COVID-19.

J is TRBJ1-3 and V is TRBV7-9, with 9 bases aligning to TRBD1. CDR3 length: 15 residues. V was pared by 5 bases and J by 0 bases, with 2 bases of the junction left unmatched. Per germline, CDR1 SEHNR and CDR2 FQNEAQ (reference sequence). The CDR3 region has the DNA TGTGCCAGCAGCGGACAGGGGCCCTCTGGAAACACCATATATTTT. Translating it yields CASSGQGPSGNTIYF.

The rearrangement links TRBV7-6 to TRBJ1-1; TRBD1 aligns across 8 bases. Germline-derived CDR1 and CDR2 are SGHVS and FNYEAQ. The CDR3 is 15 amino acids. V lost 5 bases to trimming and J lost 2 bases; unmatched junction nucleotides: 7. The chain's CDR3 is CASSPEGQANTEAFF. Here the CDR3 DNA reads TGTGCCAGCAGCCCCGAGGGACAGGCAAACACTGAAGCTTTCTTT.

The genes are TRBV6-7 and TRBJ1-5; D unclear. TRBV6-7 is filed as an ORF, its function uncertain. The CDR3 runs 13 residues. Trimming removed 2 bases at V and 9 bases at J, with 11 bases between. The CDR3 sequence is CASSYTGRGPQHF. The CDR3 DNA follows: TGTGCCAGCAGTTACACCGGCCGAGGGCCCCAGCATTTT.

The chain links TRBV4-2 to TRBJ2-3; 13 bases are a match to TRBD2. This CDR3 is 17 amino acids long. CDR1 and CDR2 (germline): LGHNA, YNFKEQ. With 4 bases clipped from V and 2 bases from J, the junction kept 6 bases outside the gene matches. CDR3 residues: CASSLRTSGGHTDTQYF. The DNA for the CDR3 is TGTGCCAGCAGCCTCCGGACTAGCGGGGGCCACACAGATACGCAGTATTTT.

This sequence joins TRBV13 and TRBJ2-1, with TRBD2 matching over 13 bases. After removal of 4 bases from V and 4 bases from J, the junction contained 4 bases not matched to a gene. The germline gives CDR1 PRHDT, CDR2 FYEKMQ (reference sequence). The CDR3 is 16 amino acids. This chain's CDR3 is CASSSATSGGYNEQFF. The DNA for the CDR3 is TGTGCCAGCAGCTCGGCGACTAGCGGGGGGTACAATGAGCAGTTCTTC.

The chain combines TRBV3-1 (or the pseudogene TRBV3-2) with TRBJ2-5; D gene ambiguous. The CDR3 length is 14 residues. V was cut by 0 bases and J by 2 bases, with 7 bases left in between. CDR1 is LGHDT, CDR2 YNNKEL, per germline (reference sequence). CDR3 bases: TGTGCCAGCAGCCAAGATGAGATACAAGAGACCCAGTACTTC. Protein: CASSQDEIQETQYF.

This clone has a single count. Here the CDR3 reads CASSWGSLGGKVTQYF. The CDR3 nucleotides read TGCGCCAGCAGCTGGGGGAGTCTAGGAGGGAAGGTAACGCAGTATTTT. The chain couples TRBV5-1 to TRBJ2-3, with a weak D call TRBD2 (6 bases). Germline assignment: CDR1 SGHRS and CDR2 YFSETQ. The CDR3 consists of 16 residues. V was pared by 3 bases and J by 9 bases, with 23 bases between.

The rearrangement joins TRBV28 to TRBJ1-6; D perhaps matches TRBD1 (6 bases). The CDR3 length is 16 residues. Germline V CDR1 and CDR2: MDHEN, SYDVKM. The V end was cut by 0 bases, the J end by 9 bases, with 15 bases between. CDR3 sequence (DNA): TGTGCCAGCAGTTTATGGCCCCAGGGGTCGGGTTCACCCCTCCACTTT. Protein product: CASSLWPQGSGSPLHF.

This chain links TRBV11-3 with TRBJ2-4; TRBD1 aligns across 7 bases. This CDR3 region has 14 residues. Per germline, CDR1 SGHNT and CDR2 YENEEA. V shed 5 bases and J 5 bases; nucleotides not matched to a gene: 6. CDR3 sequence (DNA): TGTGCCAGCAGCCCCCGGGACAGCCAAAACATTCAGTACTTC. Its protein product is CASSPRDSQNIQYF.

The chain uses TRBV5-1 and TRBJ1-2, with 9 bases aligning to TRBD1. Per the germline V gene, CDR1 is SGHRS and CDR2 is YFSETQ. This CDR3 has 17 amino acids. The junction had 16 bases not matched to a gene; V was cut back by 4 bases and J by 6 bases. The CDR3 coding sequence is TGCGCCAGCAGCGCCGGGACAGGGCCAAACTTCTTCCATGGCTACACCTTC. Amino acid sequence: CASSAGTGPNFFHGYTF.

The chain employs TRBV7-3 and TRBJ2-2, with D maybe TRBD2 (5 bases). Trimming cost V 1 base and J 1 base, with 10 bases left between them. Germline loops: CDR1 SGHTA, CDR2 FQGTGA. This CDR3 comprises 16 residues. CDR3 residues: CASSLKGGLNTGELFF. The CDR3 DNA is TGTGCCAGCAGCTTAAAAGGCGGACTGAACACCGGGGAGCTGTTTTTT.

The rearrangement links TRBV27 to TRBJ2-7; 9 bases align to TRBD1. V lost 5 bases, J lost 4 bases, and 12 bases stayed unmatched. CDR1 is MNHEY, CDR2 SMNVEV, per germline (reference sequence). This CDR3 contains 16 residues. The DNA of the CDR3 is TGTGCCAGCAGTCTCGACTGGGGGACAGGGCGATACGAGCAGTACTTC. The encoded protein is CASSLDWGTGRYEQYF.